These T cell receptor beta chains were read from a single sample in a study of blood T cells in healthy people across ages. Each CDR3 protein gets one entry after TCRdb re-called the 5' RACE reads with MiXCR. The table records hundreds of thousands of distinct CDR3 sequences, approximately 48% of them present only once. The source material was blood. Source of these receptors: a man aged 55 to 70 in good health. CDR3s include the opening cysteine and the closing phenylalanine or tryptophan. D genes are given only for firm matches. A clone size is listed for some rows: how often the clone was seen (once, few, many), or a class if it is expanded.

d_call	j_call	clone_size	v_call	cdr3_nt	cdr3_aa
-	TRBJ2-7	-	TRBV7-3	TGTGCCAGCAGCCTAAGGGGGGTACCATCCGACGAGCAGTACTTC	CASSLRGVPSDEQYF
-	TRBJ2-1	few	TRBV3-1	TGTGCCAGCAGGCCTAGCGCCGCTCACAATGAGCAGTTCTTC	CASRPSAAHNEQFF
-	TRBJ2-5	many	TRBV7-2	TGTGCCAGCAGCTGGCCTAGTAGTTGGGAGACCCAGTACTTC	CASSWPSSWETQYF
TRBD1	TRBJ2-7	-	TRBV18	TGTGCCAGCTCACGGGACAGGGCGGAAGAGCAGTACTTC	CASSRDRAEEQYF
TRBD1	TRBJ2-3	-	TRBV20-1	TGCAGTGCTTGGACAGGGACCTACACAGATACGCAGTATTTT	CSAWTGTYTDTQYF
TRBD2	TRBJ2-7	-	TRBV20-1	TGCAGTGCTAGAGGGTCGACTAGCGGGGCAACCTCGGCCTACGAGCAGTACTTC	CSARGSTSGATSAYEQYF
TRBD1	TRBJ1-2	-	TRBV7-2	TGTGCCAGCAGCTTGACCCCGGGACAGGAAACCTCACCTGGCTACACCTTC	CASSLTPGQETSPGYTF
-	TRBJ2-6	-	TRBV18	TGTGCCAGCTCACCACGGGGTTCTGGGGCCAGCGTCCTGACTTTC	CASSPRGSGASVLTF
-	TRBJ2-7	few	TRBV24-1	TGTGCCACCAGTGATGCCCTGAGCTACGAGCAGTACTTC	CATSDALSYEQYF
TRBD1	TRBJ2-1	-	TRBV9	TGTGCCAGCAGCGTAGCTTCCACAGGGGTATACAATGAGCAGTTCTTC	CASSVASTGVYNEQFF
-	TRBJ2-7	-	TRBV12-3/TRBV12-4	TGTGCCAGCAGTTTAAGTCAGGGATGGCCATACGAGCAGTACTTC	CASSLSQGWPYEQYF
-	TRBJ2-4	-	TRBV7-2	TGTGCCAGCAGCTCTCGACAGGCGAGGGACAAAAACATTCAGTACTTC	CASSSRQARDKNIQYF
TRBD1	TRBJ1-1	few	TRBV3-1	TGTGCCAGCAGCCTGCGGACAGGGGGCTACACTGAAGCTTTCTTT	CASSLRTGGYTEAFF
TRBD1	TRBJ1-5	-	TRBV20-1	TGCAGTGCTAGAGACGGACAGGGGGCTAATCAGCCCCAGCATTTT	CSARDGQGANQPQHF
TRBD1	TRBJ1-5	-	TRBV7-2	TGTGCCAGCAGCCCGGGGGACAGTGTAGGGTATGGCAATCAGCCCCAGCATTTT	CASSPGDSVGYGNQPQHF
-	TRBJ2-5	once	TRBV27	TGTGCCAGCAGTTATGGGGGCGCGAGGGAGACCCAGTACTTC	CASSYGGARETQYF
TRBD1	TRBJ2-1	-	TRBV24-1	TGTGCCACCAGTTATGGCAGGGGGTCGACGCCGGTGGGGTACAATAAGCAGTTCTTC	CATSYGRGSTPVGYNKQFF
-	TRBJ2-3	few	TRBV20-1	TGCAGTGCTCGCCCCGGTGTAGAGGATACGCAGTATTTT	CSARPGVEDTQYF
TRBD1	TRBJ2-7	few	TRBV20-1	TGCAGTGCTAGAGAGCTACAGGGGTTGGCCTACGAGCAGTACTTC	CSARELQGLAYEQYF
-	TRBJ1-5	few	TRBV29-1	TGCAGCGTTGCGGCAAATAGCAATCAGCCCCAGCATTTT	CSVAANSNQPQHF
TRBD2	TRBJ2-7	many	TRBV12-3/TRBV12-4	TGTGCCAGCAGTTTAAAGGGACTAGCGGGGGGGCAACCCTACGAGCAGTACTTC	CASSLKGLAGGQPYEQYF
TRBD2	TRBJ2-7	-	TRBV4-3	TGCGCCAGCAGCCAAGCGGCGGGGGCCTACGAGCAGTACTTC	CASSQAAGAYEQYF
-	TRBJ2-5	-	TRBV15	TGTGCCACCAGCAGATCCGGAGAGACCCAGTACTTC	CATSRSGETQYF
-	TRBJ2-7	-	TRBV25-1	TGTGCCAGCAGAGGGGGCGAGCAGTACTTC	CASRGGEQYF
TRBD1	TRBJ2-1	-	TRBV9	TGTGCCAGCAGCCCTACAACAGGGGAGTCCTACAATGAGCAGTTCTTC	CASSPTTGESYNEQFF
-	TRBJ2-5	-	TRBV5-5	TGTGCCAGCAGCCAACAGCCTTCAGCCTACAATGAGCAGTACTTC	CASSQQPSAYNEQYF
-	TRBJ2-6	few	TRBV27	TGTGCCAGCAGACAGCCCGGGGGTGGGGCCAACGTCCTGACTTTC	CASRQPGGGANVLTF
-	TRBJ2-5	-	TRBV7-3	TGTGCCAGCAGCTTAAATAGCGGATTCGATGAGCAGTACTTC	CASSLNSGFDEQYF
-	TRBJ2-1	many	TRBV20-1	TGCAGTGCTAGAGATAGTTTCCAGCGACAGACCCTTGGCAATGAGCAGTTCTTC	CSARDSFQRQTLGNEQFF
-	TRBJ1-5	few	TRBV27	TGTGCCAGCAGTTTCTCTCATGGAAATCAGCCCCAGCATTTT	CASSFSHGNQPQHF
-	TRBJ1-2	-	TRBV28	TGTGCCAGCAGTCCGTGGACAGATCCTGGCTACACCTTC	CASSPWTDPGYTF
TRBD2	TRBJ2-1	-	TRBV7-2	TGTGCCTCCCGGGGGGGCCTTAATGAGCAGTTCTTC	CASRGGLNEQFF
-	TRBJ1-4	-	TRBV25-1	TGTGCCAGCAGCGTTTTTTGGCCGGGCGGTAATGAAAAACTGTTTTTT	CASSVFWPGGNEKLFF
TRBD1	TRBJ2-5	-	TRBV5-1	TGCGCCAGCAGCTTGTCTGGGACAGGTTCGATCAATGAGCAGTACTTC	CASSLSGTGSINEQYF
TRBD1	TRBJ2-1	few	TRBV3-1	TGTGCCAGCAGCCACACCCGAGGGACAGTCTCCTACAATGAGCAGTTCTTC	CASSHTRGTVSYNEQFF
-	TRBJ2-3	once	TRBV10-3	TGTGCCATCAGCCCACAGGGGGGAGGGACAGATACGCAGTATTTT	CAISPQGGGTDTQYF
-	TRBJ2-5	few	TRBV12-3/TRBV12-4	TGTGCCAGCAGTTGGAGCGGGGAGACCCAGTACTTC	CASSWSGETQYF
-	TRBJ2-7	-	TRBV4-3	TGCGCCAGCAGCCAAGATCGGGCCGGGTTGGACGAGCAGTACTTC	CASSQDRAGLDEQYF
-	TRBJ2-3	few	TRBV5-1	TGCGCCAGCAGCTTATCCGGGACGGCGCAGTATTTT	CASSLSGTAQYF
TRBD1	TRBJ1-1	-	TRBV12-3/TRBV12-4	TGTGCCAGCAGTTCCAGATACAGGGGCACTGAAGCTTTCTTT	CASSSRYRGTEAFF
-	TRBJ2-7	few	TRBV29-1	TGCAGCGTTGAACAGGGCAGCGAGCAGTACTTC	CSVEQGSEQYF
-	TRBJ2-5	-	TRBV10-3	TGTGCCATCAGTCATTCAGACTCCCCCCAGACCCAGTACTTC	CAISHSDSPQTQYF
TRBD1	TRBJ1-5	-	TRBV6-5	TGTGCCAGCAGTTTCACCCAAACTCACCGGGACAGGGGGCTTACTAGGGTCAGGCCCCAGCATTTT	CASSFTQTHRDRGLTRVRPQHF
-	TRBJ1-2	few	TRBV5-1	TGCGCCAGCAGCTTGGAGTGGGGAAGGTCCTATGGCTACACCTTC	CASSLEWGRSYGYTF
-	TRBJ2-5	-	TRBV6-2/TRBV6-3	TGTGCCAGCAGTTACTCCGGGACGACTACAGAGCAGTACTTC	CASSYSGTTTEQYF
TRBD1	TRBJ2-7	-	TRBV7-9	TGTGCCAGCAGAGACGGGACAGGGATGTCCTACGAGCAGTACTTC	CASRDGTGMSYEQYF
-	TRBJ1-5	-	TRBV28	TGTGCCAGCAAGCCGGGGGCACATCAGCCCCAGCATTTT	CASKPGAHQPQHF
-	TRBJ1-2	few	TRBV12-3/TRBV12-4	TGTGCCAGCAGTTTATCAGGGTTCTCTGGCTACACCTTC	CASSLSGFSGYTF
-	TRBJ2-3	-	TRBV7-2	TGTGCCAGCAGCTCGGGATTACGGGGTCCAGATACGCAGTATTTT	CASSSGLRGPDTQYF
-	TRBJ1-2	-	TRBV20-1	TGCAGTGCTAGTTCCACAGTAAACTATGGCTACACCTTC	CSASSTVNYGYTF
-	TRBJ2-7	-	TRBV3-1	TGTGCCAGCAGCCAGGTTGGACGCCGCTCCTACAAGCAGTACTTC	CASSQVGRRSYKQYF
-	TRBJ1-5	few	TRBV4-3	TGCGCCAGCAGTGGACAGATAAATCAGCCCCAGCATTTT	CASSGQINQPQHF
-	TRBJ2-3	-	TRBV15	TGTGCCACCAGCAGAGCTAGGGGGGCCTTCACGGTCACAGATACGCAGTATTTT	CATSRARGAFTVTDTQYF
TRBD1	TRBJ1-2	-	TRBV9	TGTGCCAGCAGCGGATCCCGGGGACAGGGGCCTAACTATGGCTACACCTTC	CASSGSRGQGPNYGYTF
-	TRBJ1-6	-	TRBV30	TGTGCCTGGAGTGTAGGGTCGATGAAGTCACCCCTCCACTTT	CAWSVGSMKSPLHF
TRBD2	TRBJ2-1	-	TRBV5-1	TGCGCCAGCAGCTTGGTGACTAGCGGGGGGTTCAATGAGCAGTTCTTC	CASSLVTSGGFNEQFF
TRBD2	TRBJ2-1	-	TRBV27	TGTGCCAGCAGTTTAGGGGCGGGGACTAGTGAGCAGTTCTTC	CASSLGAGTSEQFF